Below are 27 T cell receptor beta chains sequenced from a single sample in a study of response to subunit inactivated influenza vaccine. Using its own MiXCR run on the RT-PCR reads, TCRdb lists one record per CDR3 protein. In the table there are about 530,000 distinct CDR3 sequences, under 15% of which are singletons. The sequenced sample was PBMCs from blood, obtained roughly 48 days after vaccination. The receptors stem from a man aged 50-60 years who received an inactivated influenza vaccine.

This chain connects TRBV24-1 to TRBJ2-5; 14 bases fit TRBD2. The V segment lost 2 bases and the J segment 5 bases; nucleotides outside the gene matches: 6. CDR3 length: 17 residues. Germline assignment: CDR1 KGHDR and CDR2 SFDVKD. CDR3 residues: CATSDSAGTSGSETQYF. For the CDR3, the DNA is TGTGCCACCAGTGATTCGGCGGGGACTAGCGGGAGTGAGACCCAGTACTTC.

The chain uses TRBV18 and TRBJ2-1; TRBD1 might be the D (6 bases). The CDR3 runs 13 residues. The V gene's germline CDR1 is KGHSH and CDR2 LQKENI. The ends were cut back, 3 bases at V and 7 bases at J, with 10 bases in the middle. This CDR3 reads CASSPNRENEQFF. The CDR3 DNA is TGTGCCAGCTCACCTAACAGGGAGAATGAGCAGTTCTTC.

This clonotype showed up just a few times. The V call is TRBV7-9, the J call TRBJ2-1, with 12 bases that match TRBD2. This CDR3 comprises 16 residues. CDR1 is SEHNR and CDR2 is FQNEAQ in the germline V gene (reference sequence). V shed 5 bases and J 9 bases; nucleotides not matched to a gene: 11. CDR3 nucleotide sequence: TGTGCCAGCAGCCCCAGGACTAGCGGGAAATTCAGTGAGCAGTTCTTC. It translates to CASSPRTSGKFSEQFF.

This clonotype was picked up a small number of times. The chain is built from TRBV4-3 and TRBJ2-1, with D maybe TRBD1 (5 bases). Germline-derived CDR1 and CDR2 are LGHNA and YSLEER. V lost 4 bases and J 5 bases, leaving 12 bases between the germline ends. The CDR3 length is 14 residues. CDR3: CASSPLIGDNEQFF. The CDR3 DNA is TGCGCCAGCAGCCCCCTGATAGGGGACAATGAGCAGTTCTTC.

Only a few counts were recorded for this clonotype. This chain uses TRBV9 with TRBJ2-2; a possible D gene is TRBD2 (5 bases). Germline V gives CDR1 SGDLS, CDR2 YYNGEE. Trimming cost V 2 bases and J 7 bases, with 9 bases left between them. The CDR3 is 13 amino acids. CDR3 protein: CASSVGSGGELFF. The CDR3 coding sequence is TGTGCCAGCAGCGTTGGGAGCGGCGGGGAGCTGTTTTTT.

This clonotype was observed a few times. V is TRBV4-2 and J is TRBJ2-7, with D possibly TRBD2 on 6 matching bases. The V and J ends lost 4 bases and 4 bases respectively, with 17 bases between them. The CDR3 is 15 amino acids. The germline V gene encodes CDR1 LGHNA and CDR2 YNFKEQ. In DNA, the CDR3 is TGTGCCAGCAGCCGCCCGGGACTGGGTAATTACGAGCAGTACTTC. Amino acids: CASSRPGLGNYEQYF.

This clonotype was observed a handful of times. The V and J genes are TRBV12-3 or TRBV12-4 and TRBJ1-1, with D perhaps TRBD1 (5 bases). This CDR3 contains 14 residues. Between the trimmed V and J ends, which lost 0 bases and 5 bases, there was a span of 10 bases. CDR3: CASSLAGAGTEAFF. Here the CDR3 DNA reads TGTGCCAGCAGTTTAGCAGGGGCTGGGACTGAAGCTTTCTTT.

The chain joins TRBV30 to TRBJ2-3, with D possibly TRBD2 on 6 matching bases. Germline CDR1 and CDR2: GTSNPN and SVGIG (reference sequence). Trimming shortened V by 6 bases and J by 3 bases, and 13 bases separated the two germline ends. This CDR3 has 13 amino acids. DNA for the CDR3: TGTGCCTGCGAGGCCGGGGGAACAGATACGCAGTATTTT. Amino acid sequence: CACEAGGTDTQYF.

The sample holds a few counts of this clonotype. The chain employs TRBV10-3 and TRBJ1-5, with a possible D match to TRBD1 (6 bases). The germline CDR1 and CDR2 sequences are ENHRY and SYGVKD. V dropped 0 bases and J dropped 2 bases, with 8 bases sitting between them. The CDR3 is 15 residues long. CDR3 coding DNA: TGTGCCATCAGTGAGTCGAGGACAGGCAATCAGCCCCAGCATTTT. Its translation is CAISESRTGNQPQHF.

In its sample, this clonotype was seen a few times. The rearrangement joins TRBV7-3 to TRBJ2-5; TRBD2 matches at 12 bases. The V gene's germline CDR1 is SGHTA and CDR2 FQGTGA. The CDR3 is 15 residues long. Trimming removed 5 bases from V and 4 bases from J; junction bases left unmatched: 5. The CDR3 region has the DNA TGTGCCAGCAGCCTAGGGACTAGCGGGCCAGAGACCCAGTACTTC. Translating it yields CASSLGTSGPETQYF.

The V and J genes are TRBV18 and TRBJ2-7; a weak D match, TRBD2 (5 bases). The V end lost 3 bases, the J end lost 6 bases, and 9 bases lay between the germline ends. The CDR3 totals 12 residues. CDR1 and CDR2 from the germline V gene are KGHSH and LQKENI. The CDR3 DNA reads TGTGCCAGCTCACCTCTAGCTCGCGAGCAGTACTTC. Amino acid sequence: CASSPLAREQYF.

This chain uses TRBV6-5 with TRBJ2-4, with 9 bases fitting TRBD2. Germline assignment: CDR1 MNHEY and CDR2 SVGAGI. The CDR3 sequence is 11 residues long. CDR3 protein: CARGGRDIQYF. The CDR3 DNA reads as TGTGCGCGGGGGGGTAGGGACATTCAGTACTTC.

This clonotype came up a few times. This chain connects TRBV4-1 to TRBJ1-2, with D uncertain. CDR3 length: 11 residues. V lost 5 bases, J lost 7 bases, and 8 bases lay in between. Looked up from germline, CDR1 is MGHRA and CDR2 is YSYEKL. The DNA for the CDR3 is TGCGCCAGCAGCAAGGGAGGTGGCTACACCTTC. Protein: CASSKGGGYTF.

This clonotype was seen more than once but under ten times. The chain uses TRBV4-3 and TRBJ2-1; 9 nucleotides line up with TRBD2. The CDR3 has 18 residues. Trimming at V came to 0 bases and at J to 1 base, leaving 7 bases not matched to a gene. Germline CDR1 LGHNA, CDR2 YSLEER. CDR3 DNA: TGCGCCAGCAGCCAAGAGGCCAGACTAGCGGTATCCTACAATGAGCAGTTCTTC. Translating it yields CASSQEARLAVSYNEQFF.

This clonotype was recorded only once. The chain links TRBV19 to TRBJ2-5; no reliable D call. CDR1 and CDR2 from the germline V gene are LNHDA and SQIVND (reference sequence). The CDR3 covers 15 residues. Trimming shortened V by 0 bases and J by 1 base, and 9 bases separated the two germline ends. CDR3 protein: CASSIDGRIQETQYF. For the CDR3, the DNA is TGTGCCAGTAGTATAGATGGGCGGATCCAAGAGACCCAGTACTTC. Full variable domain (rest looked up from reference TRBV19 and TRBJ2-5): DGGITQSPKYLFRKEGQNVTLSCEQNLNHDAMYWYRQDPGQGLRLIYYSQIVNDFQKGDIAEGYSVSREKKESFPLTVTSAQKNPTAFYLCASSIDGRIQETQYFGPGTRLLVL.

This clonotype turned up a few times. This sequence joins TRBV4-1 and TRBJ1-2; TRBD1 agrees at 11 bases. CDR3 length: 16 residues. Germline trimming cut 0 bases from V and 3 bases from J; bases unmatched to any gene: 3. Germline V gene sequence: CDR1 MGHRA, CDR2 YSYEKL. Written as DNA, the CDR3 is TGCGCCAGCAGCCAAGATCGGGACAGGGGGTACTATGGCTACACCTTC. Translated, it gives CASSQDRDRGYYGYTF.

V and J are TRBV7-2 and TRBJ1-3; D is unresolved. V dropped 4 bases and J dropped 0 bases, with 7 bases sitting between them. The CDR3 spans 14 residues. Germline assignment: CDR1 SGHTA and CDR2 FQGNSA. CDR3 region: CASSSDPSGNTIYF. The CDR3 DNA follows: TGTGCCAGCAGCTCAGATCCCTCTGGAAACACCATATATTTT. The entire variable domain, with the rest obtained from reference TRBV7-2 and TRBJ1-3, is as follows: GAGVSQSPSNKVTEKGKDVELRCDPISGHTALYWYRQSLGQGLEFLIYFQGNSAPDKSGLPSDRFSAERTGGSVSTLTIQRTQQEDSAVYLCASSSDPSGNTIYFGEGSWLTVV.

In DNA form, the CDR3 reads TGCGCCAGCAGCTTGGAAAACACTGATGAGCAGTACTTC. Its protein is CASSLENTDEQYF. The V and J genes are TRBV5-1 and TRBJ2-7; the D is unclear. V was pared by 0 bases and J by 7 bases, with 11 bases between. Per the germline V gene, CDR1 is SGHRS and CDR2 is YFSETQ. CDR3 length: 13 residues.

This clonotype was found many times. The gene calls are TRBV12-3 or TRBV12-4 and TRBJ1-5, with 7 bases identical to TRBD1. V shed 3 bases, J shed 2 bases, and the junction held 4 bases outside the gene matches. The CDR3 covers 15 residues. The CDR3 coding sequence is TGTGCCAGCAGTTTCTCAGGGGGAGGCAATCAGCCCCAGCATTTT. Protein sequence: CASSFSGGGNQPQHF.

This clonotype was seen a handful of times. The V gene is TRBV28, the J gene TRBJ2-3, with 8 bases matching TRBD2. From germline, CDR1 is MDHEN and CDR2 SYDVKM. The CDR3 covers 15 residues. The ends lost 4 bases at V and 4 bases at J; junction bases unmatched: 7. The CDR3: CASSSPGLGSDTQYF. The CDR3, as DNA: TGTGCCAGCAGTTCCCCGGGACTAGGCTCAGATACGCAGTATTTT.

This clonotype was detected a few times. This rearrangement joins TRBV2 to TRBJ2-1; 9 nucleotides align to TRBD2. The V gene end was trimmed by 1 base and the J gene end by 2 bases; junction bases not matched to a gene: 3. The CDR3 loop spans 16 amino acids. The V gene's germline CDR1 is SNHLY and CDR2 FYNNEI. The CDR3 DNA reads TGTGCCAGCAGTGAAGTCCTAGCGGGACCCTACAATGAGCAGTTCTTC. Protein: CASSEVLAGPYNEQFF.

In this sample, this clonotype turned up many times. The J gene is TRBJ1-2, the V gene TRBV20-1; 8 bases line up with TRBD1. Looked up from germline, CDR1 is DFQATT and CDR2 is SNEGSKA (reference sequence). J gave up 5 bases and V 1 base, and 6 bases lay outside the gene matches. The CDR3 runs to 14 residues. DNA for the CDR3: TGCAGTGCTAGAGGCCAGGGGGCCGGGTATGGCTACACCTTC. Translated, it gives CSARGQGAGYGYTF.

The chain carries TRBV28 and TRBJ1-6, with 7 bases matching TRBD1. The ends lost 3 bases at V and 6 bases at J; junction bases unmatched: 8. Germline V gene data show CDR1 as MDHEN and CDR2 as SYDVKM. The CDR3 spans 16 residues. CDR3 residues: CASSFGGTAINSPLHF. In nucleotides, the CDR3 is TGTGCCAGCAGTTTTGGGGGGACAGCCATTAATTCACCCCTCCACTTT.

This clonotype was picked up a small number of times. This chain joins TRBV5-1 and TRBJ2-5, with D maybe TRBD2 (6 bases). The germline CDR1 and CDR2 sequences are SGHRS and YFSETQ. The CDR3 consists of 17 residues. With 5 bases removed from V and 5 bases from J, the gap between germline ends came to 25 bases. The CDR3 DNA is TGCGCCAGCAGGCAGGCCCGACTAGACGATCTTCCGGAGACCCAGTACTTC. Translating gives CASRQARLDDLPETQYF.

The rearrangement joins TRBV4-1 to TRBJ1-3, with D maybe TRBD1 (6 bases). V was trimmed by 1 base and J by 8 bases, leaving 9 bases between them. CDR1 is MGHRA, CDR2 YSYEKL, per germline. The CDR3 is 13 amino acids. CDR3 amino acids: CASSQGQDHTIYF. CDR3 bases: TGCGCCAGCAGCCAAGGACAGGACCACACCATATATTTT.

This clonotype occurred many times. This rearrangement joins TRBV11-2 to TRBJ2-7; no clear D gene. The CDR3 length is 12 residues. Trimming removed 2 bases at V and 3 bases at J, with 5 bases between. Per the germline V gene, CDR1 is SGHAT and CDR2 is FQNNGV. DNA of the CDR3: TGTGCCAGCAGCTTAACCTTCTACGAGCAGTACTTC. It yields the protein CASSLTFYEQYF.

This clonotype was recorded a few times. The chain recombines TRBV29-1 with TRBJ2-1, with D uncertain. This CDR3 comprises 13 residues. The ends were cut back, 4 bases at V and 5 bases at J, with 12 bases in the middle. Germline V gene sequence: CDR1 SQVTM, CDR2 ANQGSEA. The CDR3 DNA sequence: TGCAGCGTTGTCGGCCTAAGGGACAATGAGCAGTTCTTC. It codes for CSVVGLRDNEQFF.